This T cell receptor (beta chain) was retrieved from a study of blood T cell repertoires in COVID-19. Looking at the study overall: The study drew acute and convalescent COVID-19 samples from the United States, Italy and Spain. The analysed material was cDNA or gDNA that came from T cells, B-cell-depleted T cells, or PBMCs.

Per the original methods: For nucleated cells, counts were estimated from reference gene primer amplification. Generated by immunoSEQ multiplex PCR, the TCRdb table keeps only in-frame clones and is missing some. That table gives V, J and clone size, and the DNA gave D and trimming. This table has around 150,000 clones, about 84% appearing once. The V gene's germline CDR1 is SGHRS and CDR2 YFSETQ. The CDR3 consists of 15 residues. Trimming left V 0 bases short and J 2 bases short, with 10 bases between. The TCR was taken from a human donor in a cohort sampled during active COVID-19. The sample was peripheral blood. V usage is TRBV5-1 and J usage is TRBJ2-3, with D perhaps matching TRBD1 (5 bases). The CDR3 DNA reads as TGCGCCAGCAGCTTGGAAGGCAGGGACACAGATACGCAGTATTTT. Protein sequence: CASSLEGRDTDTQYF.